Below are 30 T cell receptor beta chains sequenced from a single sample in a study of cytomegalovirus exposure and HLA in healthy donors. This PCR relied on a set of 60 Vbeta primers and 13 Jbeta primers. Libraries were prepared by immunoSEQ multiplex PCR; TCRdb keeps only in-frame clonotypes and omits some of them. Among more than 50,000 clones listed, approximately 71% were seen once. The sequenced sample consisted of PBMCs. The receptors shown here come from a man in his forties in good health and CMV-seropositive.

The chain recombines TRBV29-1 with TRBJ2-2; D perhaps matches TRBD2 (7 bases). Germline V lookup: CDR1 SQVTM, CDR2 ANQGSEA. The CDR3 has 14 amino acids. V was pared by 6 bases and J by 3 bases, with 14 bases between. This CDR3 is CSVLWGGDTGELFF. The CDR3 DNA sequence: TGCAGCGTCCTTTGGGGGGGCGACACCGGGGAGCTGTTTTTT.

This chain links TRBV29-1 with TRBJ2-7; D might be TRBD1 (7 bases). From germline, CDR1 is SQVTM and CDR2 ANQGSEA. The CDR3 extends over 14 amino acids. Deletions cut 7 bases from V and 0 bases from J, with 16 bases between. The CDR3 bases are TGCAGCGCTAGGACAGGAGGGTCCTCCTACGAGCAGTACTTC. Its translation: CSARTGGSSYEQYF.

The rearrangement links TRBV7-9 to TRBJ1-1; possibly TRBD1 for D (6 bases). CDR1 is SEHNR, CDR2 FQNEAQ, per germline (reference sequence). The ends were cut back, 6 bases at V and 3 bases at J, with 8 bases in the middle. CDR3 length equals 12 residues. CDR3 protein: CASRWTDTEAFF. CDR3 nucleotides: TGTGCCAGCAGGTGGACAGACACTGAAGCTTTCTTT.

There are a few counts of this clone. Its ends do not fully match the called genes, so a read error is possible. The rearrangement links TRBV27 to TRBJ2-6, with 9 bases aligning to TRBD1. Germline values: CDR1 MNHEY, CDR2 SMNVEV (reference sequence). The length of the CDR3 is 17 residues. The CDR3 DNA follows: TGTACCAGCAGTCCCGGGACAGGGTTGGCCGGGGCCAACGTCCTGACTTTC. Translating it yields CTSSPGTGLAGANVLTF.

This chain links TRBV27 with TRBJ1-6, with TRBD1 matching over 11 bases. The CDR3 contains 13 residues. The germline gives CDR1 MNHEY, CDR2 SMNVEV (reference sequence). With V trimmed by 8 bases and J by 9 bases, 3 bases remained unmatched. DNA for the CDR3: TGTGCCAGCGGACAGGGGGCAGGTTCACCCCTCCACTTT. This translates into CASGQGAGSPLHF.

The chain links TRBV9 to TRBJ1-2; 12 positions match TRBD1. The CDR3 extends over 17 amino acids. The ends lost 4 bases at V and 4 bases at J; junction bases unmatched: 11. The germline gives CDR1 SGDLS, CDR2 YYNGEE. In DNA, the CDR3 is TGTGCCAGCAGCCTGGGACAGGGGGCGATAGATGGCTATGGCTACACCTTC. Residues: CASSLGQGAIDGYGYTF.

The CDR3 DNA sequence: TGCGCCAGCGGTATACAGGGGTTGGAAAAACTGTTTTTT. Translated, it gives CASGIQGLEKLFF. This chain uses TRBV4-3 with TRBJ1-4; 7 nucleotides match TRBD1. Germline V lookup: CDR1 LGHNA, CDR2 YSLEER. Trimming cost V 8 bases and J 8 bases; bases outside gene matches: 8. CDR3 length: 13 amino acids.

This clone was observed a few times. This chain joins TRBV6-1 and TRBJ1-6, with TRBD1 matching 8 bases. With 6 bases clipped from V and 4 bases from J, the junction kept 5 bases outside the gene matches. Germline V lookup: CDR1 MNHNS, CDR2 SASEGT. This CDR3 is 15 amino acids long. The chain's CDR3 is CASRTRTGYNSPLHF. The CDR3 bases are TGTGCCAGCAGGACGCGGACAGGGTATAATTCACCCCTCCACTTT.

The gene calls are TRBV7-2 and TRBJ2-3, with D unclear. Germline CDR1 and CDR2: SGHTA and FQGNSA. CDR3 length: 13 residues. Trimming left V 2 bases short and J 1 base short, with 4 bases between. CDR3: CASSLTGTDTQYF. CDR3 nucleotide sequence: TGTGCCAGCAGCTTAACTGGCACAGATACGCAGTATTTT.

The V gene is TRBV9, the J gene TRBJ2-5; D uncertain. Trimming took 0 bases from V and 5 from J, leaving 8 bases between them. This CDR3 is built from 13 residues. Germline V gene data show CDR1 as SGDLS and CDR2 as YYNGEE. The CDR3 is CASSVASLETQYF. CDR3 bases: TGTGCCAGCAGCGTAGCGAGTCTGGAGACCCAGTACTTC.

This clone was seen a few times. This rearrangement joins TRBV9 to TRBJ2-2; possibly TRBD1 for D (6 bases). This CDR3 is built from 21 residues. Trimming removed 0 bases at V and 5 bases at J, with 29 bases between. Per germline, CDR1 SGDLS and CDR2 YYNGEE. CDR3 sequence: CASSVGGALTGSDLGTGELFF. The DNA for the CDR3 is TGTGCCAGCAGCGTAGGGGGCGCACTCACAGGGTCAGATCTAGGGACCGGGGAGCTGTTTTTT. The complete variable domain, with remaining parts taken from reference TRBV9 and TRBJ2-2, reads DSGVTQTPKHLITATGQRVTLRCSPRSGDLSVYWYQQSLDQGLQFLIQYYNGEERAKGNILERFSAQQFPDLHSELNLSSLELGDSALYFCASSVGGALTGSDLGTGELFFGEGSRLTVL.

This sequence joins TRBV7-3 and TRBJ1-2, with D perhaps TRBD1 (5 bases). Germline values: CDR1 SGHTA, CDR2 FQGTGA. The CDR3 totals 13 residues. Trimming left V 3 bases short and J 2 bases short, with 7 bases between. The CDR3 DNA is TGTGCCAGCAGCTTTCGACAGAACTATGGCTACACCTTC. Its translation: CASSFRQNYGYTF.

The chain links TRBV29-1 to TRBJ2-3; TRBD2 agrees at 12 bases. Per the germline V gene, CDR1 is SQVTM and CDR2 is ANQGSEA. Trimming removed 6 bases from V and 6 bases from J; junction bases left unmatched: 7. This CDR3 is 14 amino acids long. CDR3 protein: CSVLTSGGRDTQYF. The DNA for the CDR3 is TGCAGCGTGCTGACTAGCGGGGGCCGTGATACGCAGTATTTT.

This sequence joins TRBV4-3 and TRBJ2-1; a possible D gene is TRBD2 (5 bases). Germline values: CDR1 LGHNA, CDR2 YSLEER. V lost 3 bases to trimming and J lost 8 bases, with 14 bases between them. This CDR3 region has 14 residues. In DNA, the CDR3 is TGCGCCAGCAGCCAGAGGGTGTCTCACGATGAGCAGTTCTTC. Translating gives CASSQRVSHDEQFF.

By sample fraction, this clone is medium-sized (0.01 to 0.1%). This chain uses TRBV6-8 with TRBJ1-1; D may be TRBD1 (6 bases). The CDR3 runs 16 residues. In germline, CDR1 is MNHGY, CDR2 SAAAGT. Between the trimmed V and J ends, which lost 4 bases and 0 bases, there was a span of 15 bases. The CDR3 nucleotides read TGTGCCAGCAGTTGGCGGACAGCCCGGATGAACACTGAAGCTTTCTTT. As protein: CASSWRTARMNTEAFF.

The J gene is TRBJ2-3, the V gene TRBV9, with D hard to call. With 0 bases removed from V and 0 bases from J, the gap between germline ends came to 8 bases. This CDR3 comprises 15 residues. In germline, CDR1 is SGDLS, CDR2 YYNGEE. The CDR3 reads CASSVVSFSTDTQYF. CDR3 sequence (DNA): TGTGCCAGCAGCGTAGTCTCTTTCAGCACAGATACGCAGTATTTT.

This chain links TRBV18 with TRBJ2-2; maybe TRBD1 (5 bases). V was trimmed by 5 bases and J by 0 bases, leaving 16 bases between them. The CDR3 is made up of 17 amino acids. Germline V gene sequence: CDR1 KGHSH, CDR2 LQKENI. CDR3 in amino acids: CASSKAQGRANTGELFF. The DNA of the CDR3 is TGTGCCAGCTCAAAGGCCCAGGGCCGTGCGAACACCGGGGAGCTGTTTTTT.

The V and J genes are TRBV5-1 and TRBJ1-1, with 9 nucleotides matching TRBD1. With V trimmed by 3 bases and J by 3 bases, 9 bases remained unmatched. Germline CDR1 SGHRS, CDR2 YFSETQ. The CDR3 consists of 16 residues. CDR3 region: CASSSGTGRVDTEAFF. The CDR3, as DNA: TGCGCCAGCAGCTCCGGGACAGGGCGTGTGGACACTGAAGCTTTCTTT.

CDR3 region: CASSSTPGLALADTQYF. The CDR3 DNA is TGTGCCAGCAGCTCGACCCCGGGACTAGCTCTCGCAGATACGCAGTATTTT. The chain recombines TRBV13 with TRBJ2-3; TRBD2 matches 9 bases. Germline-derived CDR1 and CDR2 are PRHDT and FYEKMQ (reference sequence). V shed 4 bases, J shed 4 bases, and the junction held 12 bases outside the gene matches. The CDR3 is 17 residues long.

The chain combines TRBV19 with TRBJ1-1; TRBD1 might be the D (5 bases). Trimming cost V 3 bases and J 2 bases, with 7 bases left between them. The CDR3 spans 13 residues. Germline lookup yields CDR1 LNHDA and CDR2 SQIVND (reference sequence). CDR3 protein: CASSMWTNTEAFF. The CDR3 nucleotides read TGTGCCAGTAGTATGTGGACAAACACTGAAGCTTTCTTT.

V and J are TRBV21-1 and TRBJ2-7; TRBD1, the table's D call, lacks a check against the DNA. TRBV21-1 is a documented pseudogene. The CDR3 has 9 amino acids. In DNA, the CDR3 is TGTGCCTCCAGGGACGAGCAGTACTTC. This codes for CASRDEQYF.

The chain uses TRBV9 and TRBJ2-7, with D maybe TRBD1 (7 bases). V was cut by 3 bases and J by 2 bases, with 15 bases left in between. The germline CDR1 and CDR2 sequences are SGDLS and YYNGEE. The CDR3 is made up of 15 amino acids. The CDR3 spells CASSEAGTATYEQYF. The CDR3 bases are TGTGCCAGCAGCGAGGCGGGGACAGCAACCTACGAGCAGTACTTC.

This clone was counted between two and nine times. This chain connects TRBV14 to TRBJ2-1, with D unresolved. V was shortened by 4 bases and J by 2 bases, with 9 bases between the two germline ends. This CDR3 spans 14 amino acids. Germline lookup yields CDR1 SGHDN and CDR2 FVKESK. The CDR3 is CASSPTGTYNEQFF. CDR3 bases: TGTGCCAGCAGCCCTACGGGTACCTACAATGAGCAGTTCTTC.

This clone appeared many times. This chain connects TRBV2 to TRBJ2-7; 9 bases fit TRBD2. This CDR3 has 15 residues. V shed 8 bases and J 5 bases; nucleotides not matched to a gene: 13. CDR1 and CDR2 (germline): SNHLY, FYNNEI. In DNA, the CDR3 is TGTGCCAGCGTCCGACCGGCTAGCGGGGTCCACGAGCAGTACTTC. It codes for CASVRPASGVHEQYF.

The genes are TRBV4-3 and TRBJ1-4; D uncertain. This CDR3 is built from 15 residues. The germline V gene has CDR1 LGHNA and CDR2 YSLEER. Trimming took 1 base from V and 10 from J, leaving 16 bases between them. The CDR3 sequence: CASSQVPESVGKLFF. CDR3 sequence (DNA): TGCGCCAGCAGCCAAGTCCCGGAGTCGGTGGGAAAACTGTTTTTT.

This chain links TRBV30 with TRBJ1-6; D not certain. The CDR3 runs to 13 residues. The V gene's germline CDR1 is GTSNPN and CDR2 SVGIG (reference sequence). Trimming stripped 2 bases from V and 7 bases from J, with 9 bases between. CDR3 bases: TGTGCCTGGAGTCCGGGTCTAAATTCACCCCTCCACTTT. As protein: CAWSPGLNSPLHF. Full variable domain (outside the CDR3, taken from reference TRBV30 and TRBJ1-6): SQTIHQWPATLVQPVGSPLSLECTVEGTSNPNLYWYRQAAGRGLQLLFYSVGIGQISSEVPQNLSASRPQDRQFILSSKKLLLSDSGFYLCAWSPGLNSPLHFGNGTRLTVT.

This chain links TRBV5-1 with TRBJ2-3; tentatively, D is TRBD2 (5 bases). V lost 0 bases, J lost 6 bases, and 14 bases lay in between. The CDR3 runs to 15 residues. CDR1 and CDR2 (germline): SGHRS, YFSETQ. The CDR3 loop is CASSLAPAGADTQYF. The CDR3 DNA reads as TGCGCCAGCAGCTTGGCCCCGGCGGGTGCGGATACGCAGTATTTT.

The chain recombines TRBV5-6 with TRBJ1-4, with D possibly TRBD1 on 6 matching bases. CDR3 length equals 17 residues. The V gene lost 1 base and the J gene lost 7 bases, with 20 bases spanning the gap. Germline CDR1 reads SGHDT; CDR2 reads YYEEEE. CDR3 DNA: TGTGCCAGCAGCTTGCGCGGCAGGGGAAGTTCGGGTGAAAAACTGTTTTTT. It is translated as CASSLRGRGSSGEKLFF.

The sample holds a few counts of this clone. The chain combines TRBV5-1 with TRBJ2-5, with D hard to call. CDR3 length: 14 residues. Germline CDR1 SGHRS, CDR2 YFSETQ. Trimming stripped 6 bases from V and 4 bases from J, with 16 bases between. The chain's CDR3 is CASKIGGRRETQYF. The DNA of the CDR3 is TGCGCCAGCAAGATTGGTGGCCGCCGAGAGACCCAGTACTTC.

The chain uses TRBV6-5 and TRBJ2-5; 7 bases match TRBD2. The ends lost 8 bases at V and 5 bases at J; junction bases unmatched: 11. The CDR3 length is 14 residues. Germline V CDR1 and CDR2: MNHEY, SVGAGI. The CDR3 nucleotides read TGTGCCAGCGGGGGAGGACGGGGAGGGGAGACCCAGTACTTC. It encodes CASGGGRGGETQYF.